The table lists the clone carrying this TCR beta chain with many counts. The sample belongs to a study of T cells in Graves' hyperthyroidism and ophthalmopathy. RNA transcripts served as the template for amplifying TCR beta CDR3 regions. TCR CDR3 regions were first amplified by RT-PCR with HTBI primers. One entry per CDR3 protein results from TCRdb running MiXCR on the multiplex PCR reads. The sample gives about 600,000 distinct CDR3 sequences, more than 15% of which show up once; less than 3.5% is in the top ten. CDR1 and CDR2 from the germline V gene are MDHEN and SYDVKM. The CDR3 is 13 residues long. Between the trimmed V and J ends, which lost 6 bases and 5 bases, there was a span of 13 bases. Each 10 ml fresh peripheral blood draw supplied the PBMCs.

This TCR derives from a woman aged 40 to 55 with Graves' ophthalmopathy. The rearrangement links TRBV28 to TRBJ2-5; D is unclear. Sequencing input: blood. Here the CDR3 reads CASSSPQMETQYF. The CDR3 coding sequence is TGTGCCAGCAGCTCCCCACAGATGGAGACCCAGTACTTC. The variable domain in full, completed from reference TRBV28 and TRBJ2-5, reads DVKVTQSSRYLVKRTGEKVFLECVQDMDHENMFWYRQDPGLGLRLIYFSYDVKMKEKGDIPEGYSVSREKKERFSLILESASTNQTSMYLCASSSPQMETQYFGPGTRLLVL.